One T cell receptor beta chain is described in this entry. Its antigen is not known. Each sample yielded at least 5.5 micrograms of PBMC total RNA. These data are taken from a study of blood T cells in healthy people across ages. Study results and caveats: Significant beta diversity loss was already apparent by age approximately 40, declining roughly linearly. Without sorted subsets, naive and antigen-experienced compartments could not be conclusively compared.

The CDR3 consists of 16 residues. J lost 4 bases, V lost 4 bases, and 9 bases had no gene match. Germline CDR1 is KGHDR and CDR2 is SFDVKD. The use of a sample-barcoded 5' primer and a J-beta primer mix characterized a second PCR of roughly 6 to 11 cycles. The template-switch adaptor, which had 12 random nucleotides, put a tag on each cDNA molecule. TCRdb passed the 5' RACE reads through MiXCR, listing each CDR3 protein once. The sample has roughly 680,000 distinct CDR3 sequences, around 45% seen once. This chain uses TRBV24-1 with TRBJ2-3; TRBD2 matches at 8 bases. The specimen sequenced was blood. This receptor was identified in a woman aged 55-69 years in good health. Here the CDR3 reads CATSDPQREFADTQYF. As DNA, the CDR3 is TGTGCCACCAGTGACCCACAGCGGGAGTTTGCAGATACGCAGTATTTT.